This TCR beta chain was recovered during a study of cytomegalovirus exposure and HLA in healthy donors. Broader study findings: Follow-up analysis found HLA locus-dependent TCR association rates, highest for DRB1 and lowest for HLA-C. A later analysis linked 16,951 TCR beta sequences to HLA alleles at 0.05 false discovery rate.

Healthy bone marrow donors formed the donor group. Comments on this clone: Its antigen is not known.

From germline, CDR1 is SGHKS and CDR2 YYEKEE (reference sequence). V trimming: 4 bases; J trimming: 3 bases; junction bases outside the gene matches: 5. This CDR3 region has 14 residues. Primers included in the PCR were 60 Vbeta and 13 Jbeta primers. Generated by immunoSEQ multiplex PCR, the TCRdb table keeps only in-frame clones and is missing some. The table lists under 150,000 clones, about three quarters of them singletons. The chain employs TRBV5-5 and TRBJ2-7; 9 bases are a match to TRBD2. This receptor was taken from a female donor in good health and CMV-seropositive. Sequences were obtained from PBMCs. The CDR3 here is CASSGTTSGYEQYF. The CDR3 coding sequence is TGTGCCAGCAGCGGTACGACTAGCGGCTACGAGCAGTACTTC.